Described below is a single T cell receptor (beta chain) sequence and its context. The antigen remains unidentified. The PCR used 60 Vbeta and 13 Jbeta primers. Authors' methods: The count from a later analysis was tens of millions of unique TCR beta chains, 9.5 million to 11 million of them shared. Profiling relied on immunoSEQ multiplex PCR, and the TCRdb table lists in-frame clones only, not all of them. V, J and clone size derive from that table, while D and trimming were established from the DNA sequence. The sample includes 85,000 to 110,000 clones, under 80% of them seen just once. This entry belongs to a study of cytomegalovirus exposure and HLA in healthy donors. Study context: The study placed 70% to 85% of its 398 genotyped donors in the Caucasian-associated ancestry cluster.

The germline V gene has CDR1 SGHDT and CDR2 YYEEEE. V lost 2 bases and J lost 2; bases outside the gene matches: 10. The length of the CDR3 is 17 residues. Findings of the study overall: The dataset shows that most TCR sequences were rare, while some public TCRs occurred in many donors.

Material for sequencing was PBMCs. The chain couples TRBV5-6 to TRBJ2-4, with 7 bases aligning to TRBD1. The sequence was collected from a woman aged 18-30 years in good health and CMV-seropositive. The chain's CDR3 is CASSFLEGALTKNIQYF. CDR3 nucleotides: TGTGCCAGCAGCTTTCTCGAGGGGGCTCTAACCAAAAACATTCAGTACTTC. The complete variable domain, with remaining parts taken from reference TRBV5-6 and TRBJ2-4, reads DAGVTQSPTHLIKTRGQQVTLRCSPKSGHDTVSWYQQALGQGPQFIFQYYEEEERQRGNFPDRFSGHQFPNYSSELNVNALLLGDSALYLCASSFLEGALTKNIQYFGAGTRLSVL.